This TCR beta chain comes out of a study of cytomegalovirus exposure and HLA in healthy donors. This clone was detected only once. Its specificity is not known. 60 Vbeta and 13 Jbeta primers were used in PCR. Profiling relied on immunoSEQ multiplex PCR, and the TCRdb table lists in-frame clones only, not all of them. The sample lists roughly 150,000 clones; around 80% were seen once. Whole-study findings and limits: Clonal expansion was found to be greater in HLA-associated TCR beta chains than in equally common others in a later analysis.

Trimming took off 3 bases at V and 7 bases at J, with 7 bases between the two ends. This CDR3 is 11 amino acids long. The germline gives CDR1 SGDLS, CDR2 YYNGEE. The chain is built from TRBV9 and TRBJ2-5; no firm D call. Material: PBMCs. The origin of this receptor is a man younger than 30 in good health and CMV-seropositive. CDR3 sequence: CASSATGTQYF. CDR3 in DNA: TGTGCCAGCAGCGCCACCGGGACCCAGTACTTC.